This passage covers 32 T cell receptor beta chains from one sample sequenced in a study of cytomegalovirus exposure and HLA in healthy donors. The assay was immunoSEQ multiplex PCR, and TCRdb's table has in-frame clones only and misses some. The sample has over 150,000 clones, 85% to 90% seen once. The sample taken for sequencing was PBMCs. Every receptor here comes from a woman in her twenties or thirties in good health and CMV-seronegative.

V is TRBV15 and J is TRBJ2-7; 8 bases match TRBD1. V lost 0 bases to trimming and J lost 5 bases; unmatched junction nucleotides: 6. Per the germline V gene, CDR1 is LNHNV and CDR2 is YYDKDF (reference sequence). The CDR3 totals 15 residues. DNA for the CDR3: TGTGCCACCAGCAGAGATTTGGCAGGGGGCGACGAGCAGTACTTC. Its protein is CATSRDLAGGDEQYF.

The CDR3 DNA reads TGTGCCACCAGCAGAGATACCAGCGGGGAAGGCGGGGAGCTGTTTTTT. This gives the protein CATSRDTSGEGGELFF. This sequence joins TRBV15 and TRBJ2-2; 7 positions agree with TRBD2. Germline CDR1 LNHNV, CDR2 YYDKDF (reference sequence). V trimming: 0 bases; J trimming: 7 bases; junction bases outside the gene matches: 8. The CDR3 is 16 residues long.

This rearrangement joins TRBV5-1 to TRBJ1-3; D unresolved. V was clipped by 0 bases and J by 0 bases, with 19 bases between them. Looked up from germline, CDR1 is SGHRS and CDR2 is YFSETQ. The CDR3 extends over 19 amino acids. CDR3 sequence reads: CASSLGGSVGLSSGNTIYF. The CDR3 DNA reads as TGCGCCAGCAGCTTGGGGGGATCCGTTGGATTGAGCTCTGGAAACACCATATATTTT.

The chain employs TRBV2 and TRBJ1-1; TRBD1 might be the D (6 bases). Germline loops: CDR1 SNHLY, CDR2 FYNNEI. V was pared by 4 bases and J by 4 bases, with 16 bases between. The CDR3 runs 15 residues. In nucleotides, the CDR3 is TGTGCCAGCAGTGGGGGGGGCTCAAGGGGCACTGAAGCTTTCTTT. Translation gives CASSGGGSRGTEAFF.

This chain links TRBV13 with TRBJ1-2; D is unresolved. CDR1 and CDR2 (germline): PRHDT, FYEKMQ (reference sequence). The V and J ends lost 2 bases and 8 bases respectively, with 9 bases between them. CDR3 size: 12 residues. CDR3 in DNA: TGTGCCAGCAGCTTACGGGGAGGAGGCTACACCTTC. This codes for CASSLRGGGYTF.

The CDR3 region is CASSLRLQGDSPLHF. The CDR3 bases are TGTGCCAGCAGCTTAAGGTTACAGGGTGATTCACCCCTCCACTTT. The chain recombines TRBV7-2 with TRBJ1-6, with D tentatively TRBD1 (6 bases). V was pared by 2 bases and J by 8 bases, with 13 bases between. This CDR3 has 15 residues. Germline-derived CDR1 and CDR2 are SGHTA and FQGNSA.

The chain couples TRBV29-1 to TRBJ1-1; D not resolved. In germline, CDR1 is SQVTM, CDR2 ANQGSEA. The length of the CDR3 is 11 residues. V lost 4 bases and J lost 1, with 4 bases in between. The CDR3 nucleotides read TGCAGCGTTGTCCAGAACACTGAAGCTTTCTTT. This encodes CSVVQNTEAFF.

This chain connects TRBV29-1 to TRBJ2-7, with 8 bases fitting TRBD1. CDR3 length: 13 residues. After removal of 8 bases from V and 3 bases from J, the junction contained 9 bases not matched to a gene. Germline values: CDR1 SQVTM, CDR2 ANQGSEA. CDR3 sequence reads: CSTTGTGDYEQYF. The CDR3, as DNA: TGCAGCACCACCGGGACAGGAGACTACGAGCAGTACTTC.

This clone was seen a few times. The chain carries TRBV28 and TRBJ1-1; D is perhaps TRBD1 (6 bases). V lost 6 bases and J 5 bases, leaving 19 bases between the germline ends. This CDR3 contains 15 residues. The V gene's germline CDR1 is MDHEN and CDR2 SYDVKM. The CDR3 bases are TGTGCCAGCAGGGGCGAAATGGGGGCGCGAACTGAAGCTTTCTTT. This translates into CASRGEMGARTEAFF.

CDR3 sequence (DNA): TGCGCCAGCAGCCCTGGGGGGACTAGCCGACGTCCTAGGGGCTACGAGCAGTACTTC. This translates into CASSPGGTSRRPRGYEQYF. This chain links TRBV5-1 with TRBJ2-7, with TRBD2 matching over 9 bases. The CDR3 contains 19 residues. CDR1 SGHRS and CDR2 YFSETQ come from the germline V gene. The junction had 20 bases not matched to a gene; V was cut back by 4 bases and J by 3 bases.

The CDR3: CASRPPLGPGELFF. The CDR3 DNA is TGTGCCAGCAGACCCCCCCTCGGGCCCGGGGAGCTGTTTTTT. J is TRBJ2-2 and V is TRBV6-5; D remains unclear. Germline V gene lookup returns CDR1 MNHEY and CDR2 SVGAGI. Trimming removed 6 bases at V and 6 bases at J, with 14 bases between. CDR3 length: 14 amino acids.

As to this clone: Other nucleotide sequences from this sample produce the same CDR3. The V gene is TRBV29-1, the J gene TRBJ1-1; D gene uncertain. Germline values: CDR1 SQVTM, CDR2 ANQGSEA. Trimming pared 5 bases from V and 4 bases from J, leaving 11 bases between. The CDR3 spans 12 residues. The CDR3 DNA sequence: TGCAGCGTTCGTGGGGTCGGCACTGAAGCTTTCTTT. Translation: CSVRGVGTEAFF.

The chain couples TRBV6-5 to TRBJ2-3; 9 bases map to TRBD2. Germline assignment: CDR1 MNHEY and CDR2 SVGAGI. The CDR3 length is 15 residues. The trim removed 6 bases at V and 5 bases at J, leaving 9 bases unmatched. CDR3 sequence reads: CASSPPAGGRDTQYF. The CDR3 region has the DNA TGTGCCAGCAGCCCGCCAGCGGGGGGTCGAGATACGCAGTATTTT.

In DNA form, the CDR3 reads TGTGCCAGCAGCTTAGGGGACACGACTAATGAAAAACTGTTTTTT. As protein: CASSLGDTTNEKLFF. The chain is built from TRBV7-6 and TRBJ1-4; a weak D match, TRBD1 (6 bases). The germline CDR1 and CDR2 sequences are SGHVS and FNYEAQ. The CDR3 runs to 15 residues. The V end lost 1 base, the J end lost 2 bases, and 8 bases lay between the germline ends.

This clone was picked up a small number of times. This chain connects TRBV6-5 to TRBJ2-3; the match to TRBD2 covers 8 bases. This CDR3 contains 14 residues. CDR1 is MNHEY and CDR2 is SVGAGI in the germline V gene. Trimming took 6 bases from V and 0 from J; bases not matched to a gene: 2. The CDR3 bases are TGTGCCAGCAGCGGGGGGGCTAGCACAGATACGCAGTATTTT. It translates to CASSGGASTDTQYF.

The chain links TRBV29-1 to TRBJ1-2; weak D call: TRBD1 (5 bases). The CDR3 is made up of 13 amino acids. Germline CDR1 is SQVTM and CDR2 is ANQGSEA. The V end lost 6 bases, the J end lost 6 bases, and 17 bases lay between the germline ends. The CDR3 spells CSVWGGYRDGYTF. The CDR3 region has the DNA TGCAGCGTCTGGGGGGGGTATCGCGATGGCTACACCTTC.

The chain couples TRBV7-3 to TRBJ2-3, with 7 bases lining up with TRBD2. CDR3 size: 17 residues. V was clipped by 5 bases and J by 0 bases; unmatched bases: 11. In germline, CDR1 is SGHTA, CDR2 FQGTGA. CDR3 DNA sequence: TGTGCCAGCAGCCCTTTAGGACGGGAGGCTAGCACAGATACGCAGTATTTT. Protein product: CASSPLGREASTDTQYF.

The genes are TRBV28 and TRBJ2-6; TRBD1 might be the D (5 bases). V was pared by 5 bases and J by 4 bases, with 9 bases between. Germline CDR1 MDHEN, CDR2 SYDVKM. The CDR3 has 14 amino acids. CDR3 sequence: CASSAGWGANVLTF. The CDR3 DNA follows: TGTGCCAGCAGTGCAGGGTGGGGGGCCAACGTCCTGACTTTC.

This clone appeared once. The V call is TRBV9, the J call TRBJ1-2; a possible D gene is TRBD1 (5 bases). Germline lookup yields CDR1 SGDLS and CDR2 YYNGEE. The CDR3 totals 14 residues. Between the trimmed V and J ends, which lost 3 bases and 0 bases, there was a span of 9 bases. The CDR3 nucleotides read TGTGCCAGCAGCGGACAGACTACTAACTATGGCTACACCTTC. It yields the protein CASSGQTTNYGYTF.

The chain uses TRBV18 and TRBJ2-2; D is undetermined. Germline CDR1 reads KGHSH; CDR2 reads LQKENI. Trimming took 3 bases from V and 0 from J, leaving 5 bases between them. The CDR3 extends over 14 amino acids. The CDR3 sequence is CASSPSPNTGELFF. The CDR3 region has the DNA TGTGCCAGCTCACCTTCCCCGAACACCGGGGAGCTGTTTTTT.

CDR3 sequence reads: CASSVDRFTGELFF. The CDR3 DNA follows: TGTGCCAGCAGTGTGGACAGGTTCACCGGGGAGCTGTTTTTT. J is TRBJ2-2 and V is TRBV2, with 7 bases fitting TRBD1. V was pared by 4 bases and J by 4 bases, with 3 bases of the junction left unmatched. Germline V gives CDR1 SNHLY, CDR2 FYNNEI. CDR3 length equals 14 residues.

V is TRBV7-9 and J is TRBJ2-3; 9 bases are shared with TRBD2. The CDR3 contains 15 residues. V shed 7 bases, J shed 6 bases, and the junction held 11 bases outside the gene matches. From germline, CDR1 is SEHNR and CDR2 FQNEAQ (reference sequence). CDR3 bases: TGTGCCAGCACCGAGACTAGCGGTTCCGGGGATACGCAGTATTTT. It encodes CASTETSGSGDTQYF.

The rearrangement links TRBV14 to TRBJ1-1; 9 positions match TRBD1. J was trimmed by 1 base and V by 4 bases; bases with no gene match: 7. Germline lookup yields CDR1 SGHDN and CDR2 FVKESK. The CDR3 runs 16 residues. CDR3 region: CASSPYRGRTNTEAFF. The CDR3 DNA follows: TGTGCCAGCAGCCCGTACAGGGGGCGGACGAACACTGAAGCTTTCTTT.

The chain recombines TRBV21-1 with TRBJ2-4. TRBV21-1 is flagged as a pseudogene. The CDR3 runs to 12 residues. The CDR3 here is CASSKLTFIQYF. For the CDR3, the DNA is TGTGCCAGCAGCAAACTGACGTTCATTCAGTACTTC.

This clone was detected a few times. V gene TRBV28 combines with J gene TRBJ2-3; D possibly uses TRBD1 or TRBD2 (6 bases each). This CDR3 has 13 residues. Per the germline V gene, CDR1 is MDHEN and CDR2 is SYDVKM. Between the trimmed V and J ends, which lost 7 bases and 11 bases, there was a span of 19 bases. CDR3 coding DNA: TGTGCCAGCATCACTACCAAGGGGGGCGTGCAGTATTTT. Residues: CASITTKGGVQYF.

The rearrangement joins TRBV27 to TRBJ2-5, with 9 bases aligning to TRBD1. The V segment lost 2 bases and the J segment 5 bases; nucleotides outside the gene matches: 12. The CDR3 spans 17 residues. Germline loops: CDR1 MNHEY, CDR2 SMNVEV (reference sequence). CDR3 coding DNA: TGTGCCAGCAGTTTAAACGGAGGCTTACAGGGGGCTGAGACCCAGTACTTC. It translates to CASSLNGGLQGAETQYF.

The CDR3 here is CASGQGLTNTEAFF. The CDR3 DNA reads as TGTGCCAGCGGACAGGGGTTAACTAACACTGAAGCTTTCTTT. The V gene is TRBV13, the J gene TRBJ1-1; 9 bases match TRBD1. The germline gives CDR1 PRHDT, CDR2 FYEKMQ (reference sequence). The trim removed 8 bases at V and 2 bases at J, leaving 6 bases unmatched. This CDR3 region has 14 residues. The complete variable domain, with remaining parts taken from reference TRBV13 and TRBJ1-1, reads AAGVIQSPRHLIKEKRETATLKCYPIPRHDTVYWYQQGPGQDPQFLISFYEKMQSDKGSIPDRFSAQQFSDYHSELNMSSLELGDSALYFCASGQGLTNTEAFFGQGTRLTVV.

The rearrangement uses TRBV7-6 and TRBJ2-7; D is uncertain. The CDR3 is 13 amino acids. Germline-derived CDR1 and CDR2 are SGHVS and FNYEAQ. V was pared by 0 bases and J by 0 bases, with 3 bases between. DNA for the CDR3: TGTGCCAGCAGCTTAGCGGACTCCTACGAGCAGTACTTC. This translates into CASSLADSYEQYF.

The gene calls are TRBV11-1 and TRBJ1-1; TRBD1 agrees at 9 bases. Trimming took 5 bases from V and 8 from J; bases not matched to a gene: 9. This CDR3 has 14 amino acids. Germline CDR1 is SGHAT and CDR2 is FQDESV (reference sequence). The CDR3 sequence: CASSIRTGAEEAFF. Here the CDR3 DNA reads TGTGCCAGCAGCATCAGGACAGGGGCCGAGGAAGCTTTCTTT.

J is TRBJ2-5 and V is TRBV12-5, with D hard to call. Germline assignment: CDR1 LGHNT and CDR2 FRNRAP. The CDR3 loop spans 15 amino acids. The ends were cut back, 6 bases at V and 3 bases at J, with 17 bases in the middle. The CDR3 bases are TGTGCTAGTGGGCTTTCGCGGACCCAAAAAGAGACCCAGTACTTC. Amino acid sequence: CASGLSRTQKETQYF.

The genes are TRBV6-1 and TRBJ1-5; the D is unclear. CDR1 MNHNS and CDR2 SASEGT come from the germline V gene. Trimming removed 5 bases from V and 0 bases from J, with 8 bases in between. This CDR3 region has 14 residues. CDR3 sequence reads: CASSPRISNQPQHF. The CDR3, as DNA: TGTGCCAGCAGTCCACGCATTAGCAATCAGCCCCAGCATTTT.

The rearrangement joins TRBV9 to TRBJ1-2, with 8 bases identical to TRBD1. The trim removed 0 bases at V and 2 bases at J, leaving 3 bases unmatched. Germline values: CDR1 SGDLS, CDR2 YYNGEE. The CDR3 covers 15 residues. The DNA of the CDR3 is TGTGCCAGCAGCGTAGGGGACAGGCTCAACTATGGCTACACCTTC. This codes for CASSVGDRLNYGYTF.